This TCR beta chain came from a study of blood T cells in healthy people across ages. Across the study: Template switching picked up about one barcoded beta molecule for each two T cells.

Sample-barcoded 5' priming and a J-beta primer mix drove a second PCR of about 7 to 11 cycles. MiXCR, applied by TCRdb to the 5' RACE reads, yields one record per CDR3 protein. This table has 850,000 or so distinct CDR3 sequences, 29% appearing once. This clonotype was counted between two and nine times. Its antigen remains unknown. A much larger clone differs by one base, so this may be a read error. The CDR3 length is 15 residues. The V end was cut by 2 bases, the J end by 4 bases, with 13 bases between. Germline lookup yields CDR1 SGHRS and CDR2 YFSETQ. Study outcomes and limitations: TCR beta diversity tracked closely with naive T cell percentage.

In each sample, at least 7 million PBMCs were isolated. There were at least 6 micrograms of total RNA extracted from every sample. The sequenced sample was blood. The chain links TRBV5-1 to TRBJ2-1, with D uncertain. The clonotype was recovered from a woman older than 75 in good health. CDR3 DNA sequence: TGCGCCAGCAGCTTTGATTACCGAAAGTACAATGAGCAGTTCTTC. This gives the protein CASSFDYRKYNEQFF.